One sample yielded the 19 T cell receptor beta chains listed below, sequenced in a study of cytomegalovirus exposure and HLA in healthy donors. Primers for the PCR totalled 60 Vbeta and 13 Jbeta. Using immunoSEQ multiplex PCR, the repertoire was profiled, and TCRdb retains in-frame clones only, with some absent. The table records fewer than 250,000 clones, over 60% of them present only once. Source material: PBMCs. Receptor source: a man younger than 40 in good health and CMV-seropositive.

This clone was observed a single time. The gene calls are TRBV10-3 and TRBJ1-1, with 7 bases aligning to TRBD1. CDR3 length equals 14 residues. CDR1 and CDR2 from the germline V gene are ENHRY and SYGVKD. J gave up 3 bases and V 6 bases, and 7 bases lay outside the gene matches. This chain's CDR3 is CAIRHRDSYTEAFF. The CDR3 DNA reads as TGTGCCATCAGGCACCGGGACAGTTACACTGAAGCTTTCTTT.

The chain combines TRBV27 with TRBJ1-2; D may be TRBD1 (6 bases). The CDR3 extends over 15 amino acids. V lost 7 bases and J lost 8, with 23 bases in between. CDR1 is MNHEY and CDR2 is SMNVEV in the germline V gene (reference sequence). CDR3 coding DNA: TGTGCCAGCACCCTAAACGGTGGACAGCCTGGGGGCTACACCTTC. Translation: CASTLNGGQPGGYTF.

The gene calls are TRBV6-6 and TRBJ2-1, with D hard to call. CDR3 length: 13 amino acids. CDR1 MNHNY and CDR2 SVGAGI come from the germline V gene (reference sequence). V gave up 8 bases and J gave up 9 bases, with 17 bases separating them. CDR3 DNA: TGTGCCAGCGCCCCGGCAGAGCCGGGTGAGCAGTTCTTC. As protein: CASAPAEPGEQFF.

The chain is built from TRBV7-6 and TRBJ2-3; 12 nucleotides line up with TRBD1. J was trimmed by 2 bases and V by 1 base; bases with no gene match: 10. This CDR3 is built from 19 residues. CDR1 and CDR2 from the germline V gene are SGHVS and FNYEAQ. The CDR3 sequence is CASSLGGGQGAGDTDTQYF. CDR3 DNA sequence: TGTGCCAGCAGCTTAGGAGGGGGACAGGGGGCAGGGGACACAGATACGCAGTATTTT.

This chain uses TRBV4-2 with TRBJ1-2, with 8 bases fitting TRBD1. There are 15 residues in the CDR3. V lost 0 bases, J lost 5 bases, and 5 bases stayed unmatched. The germline gives CDR1 LGHNA, CDR2 YNFKEQ. CDR3 sequence: CASSQEAGGAYGYTF. In nucleotides, the CDR3 is TGTGCCAGCAGCCAAGAGGCAGGGGGCGCATATGGCTACACCTTC.

The chain uses TRBV19 and TRBJ1-6; D gene uncertain. V lost 1 base to trimming and J lost 10 bases, with 23 bases between them. This CDR3 has 18 residues. Per the germline V gene, CDR1 is LNHDA and CDR2 is SQIVND (reference sequence). The CDR3 DNA reads as TGTGCCAGTAGTATAGGAGTAGGAGGGCGAACGTCGATGTCACCCCTCCACTTT. The encoded protein is CASSIGVGGRTSMSPLHF.

The rearrangement uses TRBV7-3 and TRBJ2-1; TRBD2 matches 9 bases. The germline gives CDR1 SGHTA, CDR2 FQGTGA. Trimming removed 2 bases from V and 6 bases from J; junction bases left unmatched: 2. The CDR3 runs 14 residues. CDR3 sequence reads: CASSLGTSPNEQFF. CDR3 nucleotide sequence: TGTGCCAGCAGCTTAGGGACTAGCCCCAATGAGCAGTTCTTC.

This chain joins TRBV19 and TRBJ2-7; 9 bases are a match to TRBD1. This CDR3 comprises 15 residues. Trimming cost V 5 bases and J 3 bases; bases outside gene matches: 8. Germline CDR1 reads LNHDA; CDR2 reads SQIVND (reference sequence). This CDR3 reads CASSSRGQGLYEQYF. CDR3 DNA: TGTGCCAGTAGTTCAAGGGGACAGGGACTCTACGAGCAGTACTTC.

The chain links TRBV7-2 to TRBJ2-7, with 8 nucleotides matching TRBD2. Trimming cost V 7 bases and J 6 bases; bases outside gene matches: 14. The CDR3 length is 15 residues. The germline V gene encodes CDR1 SGHTA and CDR2 FQGNSA. CDR3 region: CASNSNGEREFEQYF. In nucleotides, the CDR3 is TGTGCCAGCAACTCTAATGGGGAGCGGGAGTTCGAGCAGTACTTC.

J is TRBJ1-6 and V is TRBV4-2, with D tentatively TRBD1 (5 bases). The CDR3 runs to 17 residues. CDR1 LGHNA and CDR2 YNFKEQ come from the germline V gene. V was pared by 0 bases and J by 2 bases, with 11 bases between. CDR3 region: CASSQEMGGAYNSPLHF. The DNA of the CDR3 is TGTGCCAGCAGCCAAGAGATGGGGGGAGCCTATAATTCACCCCTCCACTTT.

This rearrangement joins TRBV2 to TRBJ2-5; the match to TRBD2 covers 9 bases. The CDR3 spans 13 residues. Germline-derived CDR1 and CDR2 are SNHLY and FYNNEI. Losses at the gene ends were 7 bases for V and 4 bases for J; bases not matched to a gene: 4. The chain's CDR3 is CASTSSGVETQYF. CDR3 DNA sequence: TGTGCCAGCACGTCTAGCGGGGTAGAGACCCAGTACTTC.

This chain links TRBV5-4 with TRBJ2-4; D ambiguous. The length of the CDR3 is 15 residues. V was pared by 0 bases and J by 1 base, with 8 bases between. CDR1 and CDR2 (germline): SGHNT, YYREEE (reference sequence). Written as DNA, the CDR3 is TGTGCCAGCAGCTTGGCAGGCGTGGCCAAAAACATTCAGTACTTC. Amino acids: CASSLAGVAKNIQYF.

This clone came up once. The chain combines TRBV4-1 with TRBJ2-5; 7 bases match TRBD1. J gave up 4 bases and V 1 base, and 6 bases lay outside the gene matches. The germline V gene encodes CDR1 MGHRA and CDR2 YSYEKL. CDR3 length: 15 residues. DNA for the CDR3: TGCGCCAGCAGCCAAGGACGACAGGGTCGAGAGACCCAGTACTTC. Translating gives CASSQGRQGRETQYF.

The chain carries TRBV30 and TRBJ1-1; D gene uncertain. The CDR3 extends over 13 amino acids. With 1 base removed from V and 0 bases from J, the gap between germline ends came to 6 bases. Germline CDR1 reads GTSNPN; CDR2 reads SVGIG (reference sequence). CDR3 nucleotides: TGTGCCTGGAGTGCAGGAATGAACACTGAAGCTTTCTTT. It codes for CAWSAGMNTEAFF.

The CDR3 sequence: CASSYSSGANEKLFF. The DNA of the CDR3 is TGTGCCAGCAGTTACTCGTCAGGGGCTAATGAAAAACTGTTTTTT. The V and J genes are TRBV6-5 and TRBJ1-4; tentative D call: TRBD1 (6 bases). This CDR3 is 15 amino acids long. Trimming took off 0 bases at V and 3 bases at J, with 8 bases between the two ends. The germline V gene has CDR1 MNHEY and CDR2 SVGAGI.

The chain employs TRBV2 and TRBJ2-7, with D possibly matching TRBD1 (5 bases). The V end was cut by 5 bases, the J end by 4 bases, with 9 bases between. Germline lookup yields CDR1 SNHLY and CDR2 FYNNEI. CDR3 length: 12 amino acids. CDR3: CASSPGSYEQYF. The CDR3 coding sequence is TGTGCCAGCAGTCCAGGGTCTTACGAGCAGTACTTC.

The chain carries TRBV6-6 and TRBJ1-1; D not certain. V lost 6 bases, J lost 4 bases, and 18 bases lay in between. This CDR3 has 15 residues. CDR1 is MNHNY and CDR2 is SVGAGI in the germline V gene (reference sequence). The CDR3 DNA sequence: TGTGCCAGCAGGTACCTCAGCGTCTCGGGCACTGAAGCTTTCTTT. This gives the protein CASRYLSVSGTEAFF.

The CDR3 loop is CSAGDYGYTF. The CDR3 DNA sequence: TGCAGTGCGGGCGATTATGGCTACACCTTC. V usage is TRBV20-1 and J usage is TRBJ1-2, with unresolved D. The length of the CDR3 is 10 residues. Germline CDR1 and CDR2: DFQATT and SNEGSKA (reference sequence). V was cut by 6 bases and J by 5 bases, with 7 bases left in between.

The rearrangement joins TRBV5-1 to TRBJ2-2; possibly TRBD1 for D (6 bases). Germline lookup yields CDR1 SGHRS and CDR2 YFSETQ. The CDR3 is 15 amino acids. V lost 1 base to trimming and J lost 6 bases, with 13 bases between them. CDR3 bases: TGCGCCAGCAGCTTGATACAGGGTCTGGCCGGGGAGCTGTTTTTT. This sequence encodes CASSLIQGLAGELFF.